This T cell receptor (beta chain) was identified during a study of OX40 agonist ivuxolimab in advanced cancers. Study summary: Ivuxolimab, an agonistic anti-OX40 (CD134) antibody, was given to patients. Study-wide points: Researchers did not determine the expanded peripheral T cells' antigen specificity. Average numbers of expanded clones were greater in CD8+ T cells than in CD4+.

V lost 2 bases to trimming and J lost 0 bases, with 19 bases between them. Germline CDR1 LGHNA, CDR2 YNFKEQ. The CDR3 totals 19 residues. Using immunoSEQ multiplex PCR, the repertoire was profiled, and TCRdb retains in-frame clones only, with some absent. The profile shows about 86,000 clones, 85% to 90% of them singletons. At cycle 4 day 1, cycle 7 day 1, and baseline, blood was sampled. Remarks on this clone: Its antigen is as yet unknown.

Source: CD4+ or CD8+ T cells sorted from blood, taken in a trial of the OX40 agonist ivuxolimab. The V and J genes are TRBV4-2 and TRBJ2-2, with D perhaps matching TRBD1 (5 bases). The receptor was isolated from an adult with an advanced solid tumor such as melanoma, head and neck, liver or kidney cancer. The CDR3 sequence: CASSQKVKADSANTGELFF. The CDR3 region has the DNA TGTGCCAGCAGCCAAAAAGTGAAGGCTGACAGCGCGAACACCGGGGAGCTGTTTTTT.